The next 32 T cell receptor beta chains were all read from a single sample in a study of T cells of healthy individuals. From the 5' RACE reads, TCRdb called clonotypes with MiXCR, one entry per CDR3 protein. The sample lists approximately 89,000 distinct CDR3 sequences; around 5.1% were seen once. Every receptor here comes from a female donor in good health.

This clonotype has more than one count but fewer than ten. The chain has TRBV4-3 and TRBJ1-2; TRBD1 matches 7 bases. The CDR3 consists of 16 residues. The V gene end was trimmed by 0 bases and the J gene end by 6 bases; junction bases not matched to a gene: 10. The germline CDR1 and CDR2 sequences are LGHNA and YSLEER. CDR3 coding DNA: TGCGCCAGCAGCCAAGATGTGGCAGGGGGAATCCATGGCTACACCTTC. It translates to CASSQDVAGGIHGYTF.

The chain carries TRBV5-1 and TRBJ2-7, with 7 bases identical to TRBD1. From germline, CDR1 is SGHRS and CDR2 YFSETQ. The CDR3 spans 14 residues. The J segment lost 2 bases and the V segment lost 4 bases, leaving 6 bases of the junction unmatched. The CDR3 sequence is CASSREGQTYEQYF. The CDR3 coding sequence is TGCGCCAGCAGCCGTGAGGGACAGACCTACGAGCAGTACTTC.

In this sample, this clonotype turned up many times. V usage is TRBV9 and J usage is TRBJ2-5; perhaps TRBD2 as D (7 bases). Germline V lookup: CDR1 SGDLS, CDR2 YYNGEE. V was trimmed by 6 bases and J by 5 bases, leaving 20 bases between them. The CDR3 has 15 residues. The chain's CDR3 is CASNRGGGVVETQYF. The CDR3 DNA reads TGTGCCAGCAACAGAGGGGGGGGCGTCGTCGAGACCCAGTACTTC.

In this sample, this clonotype turned up many times. The rearrangement links TRBV7-8 to TRBJ2-7; D is possibly TRBD2 (6 bases). CDR1 is SGHVS, CDR2 FQNEAQ, per germline. The V end was cut by 5 bases, the J end by 0 bases, with 14 bases between. This CDR3 comprises 15 residues. The CDR3 sequence: CASSLGTLSSYEQYF. For the CDR3, the DNA is TGTGCCAGCAGCCTAGGGACTTTGAGCTCCTACGAGCAGTACTTC.

This clonotype was recorded at least ten times. The chain has TRBV12-3 or TRBV12-4 and TRBJ1-3; D uncertain. CDR3 length: 17 residues. Trimming took 5 bases from V and 1 from J, leaving 18 bases between them. DNA for the CDR3: TGTGCCAGCAGTGCGGTACAAAGGAGAGAGTCTGGAAACACCATATATTTT. It specifies CASSAVQRRESGNTIYF.

This clonotype was found many times. CDR3 DNA: TGTGCCAGCAGCTTATTCAATGAGCAGTTCTTC. Protein product: CASSLFNEQFF. The V call is TRBV7-2, the J call TRBJ2-1; D is unresolved. CDR1 is SGHTA, CDR2 FQGNSA, per germline. V was pared by 2 bases and J by 6 bases, with 2 bases between. CDR3 length equals 11 residues.

This clonotype was detected ten times or more. The rearrangement uses TRBV12-3 or TRBV12-4 and TRBJ2-7; D possibly uses TRBD1 or TRBD2 (5 bases each). V lost 6 bases and J 3 bases, leaving 18 bases between the germline ends. The CDR3 is made up of 15 amino acids. CDR3 residues: CASRTSGDGFYEQYF. Here the CDR3 DNA reads TGTGCCAGCAGGACATCCGGGGACGGTTTCTACGAGCAGTACTTC.

This clonotype has ten or more counts. The V and J genes are TRBV5-1 and TRBJ1-1; a possible D gene is TRBD1 (6 bases). This CDR3 region has 15 residues. Germline-derived CDR1 and CDR2 are SGHRS and YFSETQ. V was pared by 3 bases and J by 4 bases, with 16 bases between. The CDR3 is CASSSGTLISTEAFF. The CDR3, as DNA: TGCGCCAGCAGCTCTGGGACACTCATATCCACTGAAGCTTTCTTT. The whole variable domain, remainder taken from reference TRBV5-1 and TRBJ1-1, is KAGVTQTPRYLIKTRGQQVTLSCSPISGHRSVSWYQQTPGQGLQFLFEYFSETQRNKGNFPGRFSGRQFSNSRSEMNVSTLELGDSALYLCASSSGTLISTEAFFGQGTRLTVV.

V is TRBV3-1 and J is TRBJ1-1, with a weak D call TRBD1 (5 bases). The CDR3 is 14 amino acids. The V gene lost 4 bases and the J gene lost 2 bases, with 11 bases spanning the gap. Germline assignment: CDR1 LGHDT and CDR2 YNNKEL (reference sequence). CDR3 DNA sequence: TGTGCCAGCAGCCCGGGGACCCTTAACACTGAAGCTTTCTTT. It translates to CASSPGTLNTEAFF.

This clonotype has ten or more counts. This chain uses TRBV18 with TRBJ2-3; possible D gene TRBD2, 5 bases. CDR3 size: 14 residues. CDR1 and CDR2 from the germline V gene are KGHSH and LQKENI. V lost 2 bases and J 6 bases, leaving 12 bases between the germline ends. This chain's CDR3 is CASSPKADWDTQYF. The CDR3 nucleotides are TGTGCCAGCTCACCAAAGGCGGACTGGGATACGCAGTATTTT.

This clonotype was detected only a few times. V gene TRBV4-2 combines with J gene TRBJ2-1; the match to TRBD2 covers 8 bases. Looked up from germline, CDR1 is LGHNA and CDR2 is YNFKEQ. The CDR3 extends over 15 amino acids. V gave up 2 bases and J gave up 8 bases; unmatched junction bases: 8. This chain's CDR3 is CASSQLSGLVDEQFF. DNA of the CDR3: TGTGCCAGCAGCCAACTTTCGGGACTAGTCGATGAGCAGTTCTTC.

This chain uses TRBV5-1 with TRBJ1-5; perhaps TRBD1 as D (5 bases). In germline, CDR1 is SGHRS, CDR2 YFSETQ. The CDR3 runs to 15 residues. Trimming cost V 0 bases and J 0 bases, with 7 bases left between them. CDR3 region: CASSLVGDSNQPQHF. The CDR3, as DNA: TGCGCCAGCAGCTTGGTAGGGGATAGCAATCAGCCCCAGCATTTT. The full variable domain, in which reference TRBV5-1 and TRBJ1-5 provide the parts outside the CDR3, is KAGVTQTPRYLIKTRGQQVTLSCSPISGHRSVSWYQQTPGQGLQFLFEYFSETQRNKGNFPGRFSGRQFSNSRSEMNVSTLELGDSALYLCASSLVGDSNQPQHFGDGTRLSIL.

At least ten counts were recorded for this clonotype. The CDR3 nucleotides read TGCAGCGCCGGGACTAGCGGCCACAATGAGCAGTTCTTC. Translated: CSAGTSGHNEQFF. The chain recombines TRBV29-1 with TRBJ2-1, with TRBD2 identical over 11 bases. The germline V gene has CDR1 SQVTM and CDR2 ANQGSEA. The CDR3 sequence is 13 residues long. V was clipped by 7 bases and J by 5 bases; unmatched bases: 4.

This clonotype has ten or more counts. The V and J genes are TRBV5-1 and TRBJ2-7; a weak D match, TRBD1 (6 bases). The germline V gene encodes CDR1 SGHRS and CDR2 YFSETQ. The CDR3 is made up of 15 amino acids. V gave up 5 bases and J gave up 0 bases, with 15 bases separating them. CDR3 amino acids: CASRPGQTSSYEQYF. The CDR3 DNA follows: TGCGCCAGCAGACCAGGACAGACGAGCTCCTACGAGCAGTACTTC. The whole variable domain, filled in from reference TRBV5-1 and TRBJ2-7, reads KAGVTQTPRYLIKTRGQQVTLSCSPISGHRSVSWYQQTPGQGLQFLFEYFSETQRNKGNFPGRFSGRQFSNSRSEMNVSTLELGDSALYLCASRPGQTSSYEQYFGPGTRLTVT.

In this sample, this clonotype turned up many times. The chain recombines TRBV29-1 with TRBJ2-1; 8 bases are a match to TRBD1. The CDR3 is made up of 17 amino acids. Germline CDR1 and CDR2: SQVTM and ANQGSEA. V lost 0 bases, J lost 13 bases, and 20 bases stayed unmatched. CDR3 sequence (DNA): TGCAGCGTTGAAGATAGCTTGGGAATGGACAGGGACGCTTATCAGTTCTTC. It yields the protein CSVEDSLGMDRDAYQFF.

This clonotype was observed at least ten times. The chain couples TRBV28 to TRBJ2-4; D is ambiguous. The CDR3 has 12 residues. Germline loops: CDR1 MDHEN, CDR2 SYDVKM. V was cut by 3 bases and J by 7 bases, with 7 bases left in between. The CDR3 DNA is TGTGCCAGCAGTTTCTTAGGGAACATTCAGTACTTC. It codes for CASSFLGNIQYF.

This clonotype was counted ten times or more. The chain employs TRBV2 and TRBJ2-1, with 9 bases aligning to TRBD1. This CDR3 has 13 amino acids. V was pared by 6 bases and J by 4 bases, with 1 base of the junction left unmatched. The germline gives CDR1 SNHLY, CDR2 FYNNEI. The DNA for the CDR3 is TGTGCCAGCAGGGGGACAGGGTACAATGAGCAGTTCTTC. Translating gives CASRGTGYNEQFF.

This clonotype has a handful of counts. The CDR3 DNA reads as TGTGCCAGCAGTTGGCAGGTCTATGGCTACACCTTC. It is translated as CASSWQVYGYTF. The V gene is TRBV6-1, the J gene TRBJ1-2; unclear D gene. The CDR3 is 12 amino acids. Trimming left V 5 bases short and J 4 bases short, with 8 bases between. Per the germline V gene, CDR1 is MNHNS and CDR2 is SASEGT.

The V call is TRBV19, the J call TRBJ1-5; 10 bases fit TRBD1. This CDR3 has 15 residues. V dropped 4 bases and J dropped 4; count of bases not matched to a gene: 4. Germline values: CDR1 LNHDA, CDR2 SQIVND (reference sequence). Written as DNA, the CDR3 is TGTGCCAGTAGTACTCCGGGACAGGGGAATCAGCCCCAGCATTTT. Protein sequence: CASSTPGQGNQPQHF.

This clonotype was counted a few times. The chain has TRBV12-3 or TRBV12-4 and TRBJ2-5; TRBD2 matches at 11 bases. V trimming: 5 bases; J trimming: 4 bases; junction bases outside the gene matches: 9. CDR3 length equals 16 residues. This CDR3 is CASSPTSGSRRETQYF. In DNA form, the CDR3 reads TGTGCCAGCAGTCCTACTAGCGGGAGCCGTCGAGAGACCCAGTACTTC.

This clonotype was recorded at least ten times. This chain connects TRBV5-1 to TRBJ2-5, with D unclear. V was pared by 6 bases and J by 5 bases, with 5 bases between. This CDR3 comprises 10 residues. CDR1 is SGHRS, CDR2 YFSETQ, per germline. The CDR3 is CASTVETQYF. CDR3 nucleotide sequence: TGCGCCAGCACGGTGGAGACCCAGTACTTC.

The chain employs TRBV12-3 or TRBV12-4 and TRBJ1-1; 7 nucleotides line up with TRBD1. V was pared by 6 bases and J by 4 bases, with 8 bases of the junction left unmatched. The CDR3 extends over 14 amino acids. The CDR3 DNA sequence: TGTGCCAGCAGACCGACAGGGTTGGGCACTGAAGCTTTCTTT. Its protein is CASRPTGLGTEAFF.

This clonotype came up many times. The chain employs TRBV5-4 and TRBJ2-3; 11 bases fit TRBD2. After removal of 4 bases from V and 6 bases from J, the junction contained 10 bases not matched to a gene. CDR1 is SGHNT, CDR2 YYREEE, per germline (reference sequence). The CDR3 totals 16 residues. The CDR3 DNA reads as TGTGCCAGCAGCCCTGCCGGGACTAGCGGCCCGGATACGCAGTATTTT. This translates into CASSPAGTSGPDTQYF.

Ten or more counts support this clonotype. The chain combines TRBV29-1 with TRBJ2-1; 15 bases are a match to TRBD2. The CDR3 runs 15 residues. Germline assignment: CDR1 SQVTM and CDR2 ANQGSEA. The J segment lost 5 bases and the V segment lost 7 bases, leaving 6 bases of the junction unmatched. As DNA, the CDR3 is TGCAGCGCCAGGGGACTAGCGGGAGGAAACAATGAGCAGTTCTTC. This translates into CSARGLAGGNNEQFF.

There are many counts of this clonotype. J is TRBJ1-1 and V is TRBV28; tentative D call: TRBD1 (5 bases). V lost 6 bases and J lost 0, with 17 bases in between. This CDR3 comprises 16 residues. The germline gives CDR1 MDHEN, CDR2 SYDVKM. Here the CDR3 reads CASREGPSQMNTEAFF. The CDR3 DNA reads as TGTGCCAGCAGAGAGGGACCGAGCCAAATGAACACTGAAGCTTTCTTT.

The chain is built from TRBV27 and TRBJ1-5; perhaps TRBD1 as D (5 bases). The CDR3 loop spans 12 amino acids. The germline V gene has CDR1 MNHEY and CDR2 SMNVEV (reference sequence). V was clipped by 6 bases and J by 6 bases, with 9 bases between them. DNA for the CDR3: TGTGCCAGCAGCCGGGGGGGTCAGCCCCAGCATTTT. Protein sequence: CASSRGGQPQHF.

This clonotype was seen at least ten times. This chain joins TRBV11-2 and TRBJ2-2; D is uncertain. Trimming shortened V by 0 bases and J by 7 bases, and 3 bases separated the two germline ends. CDR1 and CDR2 (germline): SGHAT, FQNNGV. The CDR3 spans 12 residues. CDR3 in amino acids: CASSLDIGELFF. Written as DNA, the CDR3 is TGTGCCAGCAGCTTAGATATCGGGGAGCTGTTTTTT. The complete variable domain, with remaining parts taken from reference TRBV11-2 and TRBJ2-2, reads EAGVAQSPRYKIIEKRQSVAFWCNPISGHATLYWYQQILGQGPKLLIQFQNNGVVDDSQLPKDRFSAERLKGVDSTLKIQPAKLEDSAVYLCASSLDIGELFFGEGSRLTVL.

This clonotype has at least ten counts. The junction does not match germline at one end; this may be a read error. V is TRBV5-1 and J is TRBJ1-1; D remains unclear. The CDR3 is 14 residues long. The germline CDR1 and CDR2 sequences are SGHRS and YFSETQ. Here the CDR3 reads CASSLGPSNPEAFF. CDR3 coding DNA: TGCGCCAGCAGCTTGGGCCCGTCGAACCCTGAAGCTTTCTTT.

In its sample, this clonotype was seen many times. This chain uses TRBV15 with TRBJ2-7; 9 bases map to TRBD2. The germline V gene encodes CDR1 LNHNV and CDR2 YYDKDF (reference sequence). The CDR3 is 16 residues long. Losses at the gene ends were 0 bases for V and 4 bases for J; bases not matched to a gene: 7. CDR3 loop: CATSRDSQLAGYEQYF. The CDR3 DNA reads as TGTGCCACCAGCAGAGATTCTCAGCTAGCGGGGTACGAGCAGTACTTC.

This clonotype was observed many times. This CDR3 reads CASSQGLGRTVSTDTQYF. The CDR3 bases are TGTGCCAGCAGCCAAGGCTTGGGCAGGACGGTTAGCACAGATACGCAGTATTTT. V and J are TRBV4-2 and TRBJ2-3, with D uncertain. Germline CDR1 LGHNA, CDR2 YNFKEQ. The V end was cut by 1 base, the J end by 0 bases, with 17 bases between. The CDR3 covers 18 residues.

This clonotype was detected only a few times. The chain uses TRBV7-3 and TRBJ2-5; a possible D gene is TRBD2 (5 bases). V was pared by 2 bases and J by 5 bases, with 15 bases between. The CDR3 is made up of 15 amino acids. Germline V lookup: CDR1 SGHTA, CDR2 FQGTGA. The DNA for the CDR3 is TGTGCCAGCAGCTTAGTCGGGAAACCGGGGGAGACCCAGTACTTC. Protein sequence: CASSLVGKPGETQYF.

This clonotype was counted ten times or more. The chain links TRBV6-5 to TRBJ2-7; 7 nucleotides line up with TRBD1. J lost 3 bases, V lost 0 bases, and 2 bases had no gene match. Looked up from germline, CDR1 is MNHEY and CDR2 is SVGAGI. The CDR3 sequence is 14 residues long. The CDR3 DNA sequence: TGTGCCAGCAGTTACTCAGGGGACAGCTACGAGCAGTACTTC. Protein: CASSYSGDSYEQYF.